This T cell receptor beta chain was documented in a study of spatial heterogeneity in lung cancer. Whole-study findings and limits: How many expanded intratumoral alpha and beta TCRs were present tracked the tumor mutation count, which was a count of nonsynonymous mutations.

TCRdb independently ran MiXCR on the 5' RACE reads; one entry per CDR3 protein. The table shows more than 2,000 distinct CDR3 sequences, with around 2.3% occurring only once. Time point noted: sample taken at primary tumor resection. Samples were donated by 72 untreated early-stage non-small cell lung cancer patients. This clonotype was detected many times. The antigen is undetermined. The V and J ends lost 3 bases and 1 base respectively, with 11 bases between them. The germline CDR1 and CDR2 sequences are SGHRS and YFSETQ. This CDR3 has 15 amino acids. The sequences come from lung tumor tissue, collected at surgery. This receptor was identified in a male donor with early-stage non-small cell lung cancer. The chain is built from TRBV5-1 and TRBJ1-5, with a weak D call TRBD1 (5 bases). CDR3 bases: TGCGCCAGCAGCTGGGGAGGGGCGAGCAATCAGCCCCAGCATTTT. It specifies CASSWGGASNQPQHF.